The clone carrying this TCR beta chain turned up a few times. This entry comes from a study of T-cell memory formation after mild COVID-19. At the level of the study: The TCR clusters were mostly specific to one donor.

Germline CDR1 is SGHTA and CDR2 is FQGTGA. This CDR3 region has 15 residues. The ends lost 1 base at V and 4 bases at J; junction bases unmatched: 3. UMIs and sample barcodes were carried by the TCR alpha and TCR beta cDNA libraries that 5'RACE produced using constant-segment primers. Each CDR3 protein gets one entry after TCRdb re-called the 5' RACE reads with MiXCR. The profile shows about 190,000 distinct CDR3 sequences, about a sixth of them singletons. The specimen was PBMCs or a T cell subset sorted from them (not recorded which). This sequence joins TRBV7-3 and TRBJ2-1; 8 positions match TRBD1. This receptor was identified in an adult woman who had mild COVID-19 (a few samples of this study predate the infection). Cell type and time point are not known. This CDR3 reads CASSLRDRMYNEQFF. CDR3 sequence (DNA): TGTGCCAGCAGCTTAAGGGACAGGATGTACAATGAGCAGTTCTTC.